The 18 T cell receptor beta chains presented below share a single source sample, sequenced in a study of blood T cells in healthy people across ages (dated by TCRdb to the mid-2010s). The library was built by means of 5' RACE. Instrument used: Illumina HiSeq 2500. A second PCR of about 6 to 11 cycles was performed with a sample-barcoded 5' primer and a J-beta primer mix. TCRdb ran its own pipeline on the public reads, namely fastp trimming at Q25 and MiXCR clone calling, and kept in-frame beta chains. Each entry merges the rows of one CDR3 protein and shows their most common DNA and genes. The sample table contains around 690,000 distinct CDR3 sequences; only one count was recorded for 58% of them. Clones ranked in the top ten supply more than 35% of the sample. The specimen was blood. These receptors were collected from a man aged 60 to 69 in good health.

This chain joins TRBV20-1 and TRBJ1-5; D is unresolved. The V end lost 0 bases, the J end lost 5 bases, and 14 bases lay between the germline ends. The CDR3 totals 15 residues. Looked up from germline, CDR1 is DFQATT and CDR2 is SNEGSKA (reference sequence). The CDR3, as DNA: TGCAGTGCTAGAGAACTAGGTGCTCCCTATCAGCCCCAGCATTTT. It encodes CSARELGAPYQPQHF.

The chain employs TRBV20-1 and TRBJ2-1; D may be TRBD2 (5 bases). The CDR3 consists of 16 residues. Trimming removed 1 base from V and 5 bases from J, with 18 bases in between. The germline V gene has CDR1 DFQATT and CDR2 SNEGSKA (reference sequence). The DNA for the CDR3 is TGCAGTGCTAGAGCGGTTCTGAGGGCTTGGCACAATGAGCAGTTCTTC. This encodes CSARAVLRAWHNEQFF.

The J gene is TRBJ1-1, the V gene TRBV6-2 or TRBV6-3; 8 bases are a match to TRBD1. The CDR3 runs to 13 residues. Per the germline V gene, CDR1 is MNHEY and CDR2 is SVGEGT. Germline trimming cut 6 bases from V and 6 bases from J; bases unmatched to any gene: 6. CDR3 region: CASSRTGWSEAFF. The CDR3 bases are TGTGCCAGCAGCCGGACAGGGTGGTCTGAAGCTTTCTTT.

CDR3 sequence reads: CASSERDGEDYGYTF. For the CDR3, the DNA is TGTGCCAGCAGTGAAAGGGACGGGGAGGACTATGGCTACACCTTC. The chain combines TRBV6-1 with TRBJ1-2; D is perhaps TRBD1 (5 bases). Per the germline V gene, CDR1 is MNHNS and CDR2 is SASEGT. CDR3 length equals 15 residues. Trimming removed 2 bases from V and 3 bases from J, with 13 bases in between.

The chain is built from TRBV5-1 and TRBJ2-6; D call uncertain. Germline-derived CDR1 and CDR2 are SGHRS and YFSETQ. The CDR3 totals 16 residues. The ends were cut back, 2 bases at V and 0 bases at J, with 9 bases in the middle. Here the CDR3 reads CASSFPQTSGANVLTF. CDR3 sequence (DNA): TGCGCCAGCAGCTTTCCACAGACCTCTGGGGCCAACGTCCTGACTTTC.

This chain joins TRBV28 and TRBJ2-7; D might be TRBD2 (5 bases). The J call is doubtful: the DNA matches TRBJ2-5 better. This CDR3 contains 14 residues. Germline CDR1 reads MDHEN; CDR2 reads SYDVKM. Here the CDR3 DNA reads TGTGCCAGCAGTTTTCACGGGGTTCAGGAGACCCAGTACTTC. This codes for CASSFHGVQETQYF.

This clonotype was picked up one time. The J gene is TRBJ2-7, the V gene TRBV6-5; 10 bases fit TRBD2. The DNA end favors TRBJ2-5, so the J call may be wrong. The CDR3 consists of 17 residues. Germline CDR1 and CDR2: MNHEY and SVGAGI. This CDR3 is CASSYSIAAGGLKTQYF. The CDR3 nucleotides are TGTGCCAGCAGTTACTCGATTGCAGCGGGGGGGCTGAAGACCCAGTACTTC.

Concerning this clonotype: A junction end diverges from the germline sequence, so it may reflect a read error. V usage is TRBV5-1 and J usage is TRBJ2-1; 8 bases match TRBD1. Germline-derived CDR1 and CDR2 are SGHRS and YFSETQ. This CDR3 has 15 amino acids. In DNA form, the CDR3 reads TGCGCCAGCAGCCCGGGGGACAGGAGCTACAATGAGCGGTTCTTC. Its translation: CASSPGDRSYNERFF.

The chain combines TRBV5-1 with TRBJ2-1; 7 nucleotides agree with TRBD2. The J call may not be correct, given that the DNA end is closer to TRBJ2-7. This CDR3 comprises 16 residues. The V gene's germline CDR1 is SGHRS and CDR2 YFSETQ. The CDR3 loop is CASSPLWDYSYNEQYF. CDR3 coding DNA: TGCGCCAGCAGCCCCCTGTGGGACTACTCCTACAATGAGCAGTACTTC.

The chain joins TRBV24-1 to TRBJ2-5, with D hard to call. Germline CDR1 and CDR2: KGHDR and SFDVKD. Between the trimmed V and J ends, which lost 0 bases and 0 bases, there was a span of 4 bases. The CDR3 spans 14 residues. The CDR3 loop is CATSDLNDQETQYF. CDR3 nucleotide sequence: TGTGCCACCAGTGATTTGAATGACCAAGAGACCCAGTACTTC.

Details on this clonotype: A read error is possible here, since a much larger clone lies one base away. V and J are TRBV7-2 and TRBJ2-3; D not certain. Germline CDR1 and CDR2: SGHTA and FQGNSA. The CDR3 sequence is 13 residues long. With 0 bases removed from V and 3 bases from J, the gap between germline ends came to 4 bases. For the CDR3, the DNA is TGTACCAGCAGCTTAGCCAGTACAGATACGCAGTATTTT. Its protein is CTSSLASTDTQYF.

V and J are TRBV28 and TRBJ2-3; TRBD1 aligns across 10 bases. The V and J ends lost 4 bases and 5 bases, in that order; junction bases with no gene match: 9. Germline assignment: CDR1 MDHEN and CDR2 SYDVKM. The CDR3 covers 16 residues. DNA for the CDR3: TGTGCCAGCAGTTCCCCGGGACAGGGGAAGGTAGATACGCAGTATTTT. Amino acids: CASSSPGQGKVDTQYF. The whole variable domain, remainder taken from reference TRBV28 and TRBJ2-3, is DVKVTQSSRYLVKRTGEKVFLECVQDMDHENMFWYRQDPGLGLRLIYFSYDVKMKEKGDIPEGYSVSREKKERFSLILESASTNQTSMYLCASSSPGQGKVDTQYFGPGTRLTVL.

The CDR3 nucleotides read TGCAGTGCTCCAGGTTACAATGAGCAGTTCTTC. Protein: CSAPGYNEQFF. The chain has TRBV20-1 and TRBJ2-1; D remains ambiguous. CDR1 DFQATT and CDR2 SNEGSKA come from the germline V gene (reference sequence). There are 11 residues in the CDR3. V shed 5 bases and J shed 4 bases, with 6 bases lying between them.

The chain links TRBV9 to TRBJ2-7; no definite D call. CDR1 is SGDLS, CDR2 YYNGEE, per germline. V shed 4 bases and J shed 6 bases, with 14 bases lying between them. This CDR3 has 13 residues. CDR3 loop: CASSPRTTTEQYF. The CDR3 coding sequence is TGTGCCAGCAGCCCCCGGACGACGACCGAGCAGTACTTC.

The chain recombines TRBV7-2 with TRBJ1-6; no firm D call. CDR3 length: 12 amino acids. Germline V gene data show CDR1 as SGHTA and CDR2 as FQGNSA. Trimming shortened V by 5 bases and J by 7 bases, and 6 bases separated the two germline ends. This CDR3 reads CASSLANSPLHF. The CDR3 nucleotides are TGTGCCAGCAGCCTTGCCAATTCACCCCTCCACTTT.

This clonotype was detected a few times. The rearrangement links TRBV2 to TRBJ2-4; D gene ambiguous. Trimming pared 8 bases from V and 0 bases from J, leaving 8 bases between. The CDR3 runs 13 residues. The germline gives CDR1 SNHLY, CDR2 FYNNEI. The CDR3 DNA follows: TGTGCCAGCCGGATCCTAGCCAAAAACATTCAGTACTTC. It translates to CASRILAKNIQYF.

V is TRBV7-2 and J is TRBJ2-1, with 7 bases fitting TRBD1. V was clipped by 6 bases and J by 2 bases; unmatched bases: 7. Germline V gene data show CDR1 as SGHTA and CDR2 as FQGNSA. This CDR3 spans 15 amino acids. CDR3 DNA: TGTGCCAGCAGTCATGACAGGGCCACCTACAATGAGCAGTTCTTC. Protein product: CASSHDRATYNEQFF.

A few counts support this clonotype. The chain links TRBV20-1 to TRBJ2-5; D is unclear. Per the germline V gene, CDR1 is DFQATT and CDR2 is SNEGSKA (reference sequence). Trimming pared 7 bases from V and 2 bases from J, leaving 17 bases between. The CDR3 runs 14 residues. The CDR3 DNA reads TGCAGTGTTAGGAACGACGGCTTACAAGAGACCCAGTACTTC. It yields the protein CSVRNDGLQETQYF.